These 10 T cell receptor beta chains share one sample of origin, sequenced in a study of blood T cell repertoires in COVID-19. Repertoires were generated with immunoSEQ multiplex PCR, while TCRdb's copy carries only in-frame clones and drops some. Among 40,000 to 55,000 clones, 70% to 85% were seen once, and the ten largest hold 4% to 5.5%. The specimen sequenced was peripheral blood. The source of these receptors is a man aged 50 to 60 with active COVID-19.

The V gene is TRBV4-1, the J gene TRBJ2-3, with D tentatively TRBD2 (5 bases). This CDR3 region has 16 residues. Deletions cut 1 base from V and 2 bases from J, with 13 bases between. Germline CDR1 MGHRA, CDR2 YSYEKL. CDR3 bases: TGCGCCAGCAGCCAAGTGTTTGGAGGAATCACAGATACGCAGTATTTT. Encoded protein: CASSQVFGGITDTQYF.

This clone was detected only a few times. The rearrangement joins TRBV27 to TRBJ1-6, with D tentatively TRBD1 (6 bases). The CDR3 has 14 residues. V was shortened by 8 bases and J by 3 bases, with 11 bases between the two germline ends. Germline CDR1 is MNHEY and CDR2 is SMNVEV (reference sequence). The CDR3 is CASRGQSYNSPLHF. The CDR3 DNA is TGTGCCAGCCGCGGACAGAGCTATAATTCACCCCTCCACTTT.

V gene TRBV2 combines with J gene TRBJ2-7; D remains ambiguous. Germline CDR1 SNHLY, CDR2 FYNNEI. V was cut by 4 bases and J by 3 bases, with 4 bases left in between. The CDR3 is 11 residues long. In nucleotides, the CDR3 is TGTGCCAGCAGTGTACACTACGAGCAGTACTTC. Translation: CASSVHYEQYF.

This chain links TRBV28 with TRBJ2-1; 7 positions match TRBD1. This CDR3 spans 15 amino acids. Per the germline V gene, CDR1 is MDHEN and CDR2 is SYDVKM. V shed 3 bases and J 3 bases; nucleotides not matched to a gene: 5. In nucleotides, the CDR3 is TGTGCCAGCAGTTTTTCGAGGGACAGCTACAATGAGCAGTTCTTC. It encodes CASSFSRDSYNEQFF. Supplemented by reference TRBV28 and TRBJ2-1, the full variable domain reads DVKVTQSSRYLVKRTGEKVFLECVQDMDHENMFWYRQDPGLGLRLIYFSYDVKMKEKGDIPEGYSVSREKKERFSLILESASTNQTSMYLCASSFSRDSYNEQFFGPGTRLTVL.

The chain recombines TRBV27 with TRBJ2-7; 10 nucleotides match TRBD1. The CDR3 is 15 residues long. Germline V CDR1 and CDR2: MNHEY, SMNVEV (reference sequence). The trim removed 7 bases at V and 6 bases at J, leaving 12 bases unmatched. CDR3 loop: CASTATGGAIFEQYF. CDR3 in DNA: TGTGCCAGCACCGCGACAGGGGGCGCTATATTCGAGCAGTACTTC.

The V call is TRBV28, the J call TRBJ1-2; tentatively, D is TRBD1 (5 bases). Germline V gene data show CDR1 as MDHEN and CDR2 as SYDVKM. This CDR3 contains 14 residues. Trimming stripped 2 bases from V and 8 bases from J, with 15 bases between. CDR3 protein: CASSLGAIWSGYTF. Here the CDR3 DNA reads TGTGCCAGCAGTTTAGGGGCAATCTGGAGCGGCTACACCTTC.

The gene calls are TRBV18 and TRBJ1-2, with 7 bases identical to TRBD1. The CDR3 consists of 18 residues. Germline assignment: CDR1 KGHSH and CDR2 LQKENI. V lost 3 bases and J lost 0; bases outside the gene matches: 13. This chain's CDR3 is CASSPVTGQLVTNYGYTF. The CDR3 DNA follows: TGTGCCAGCTCACCCGTTACGGGACAGCTTGTTACTAACTATGGCTACACCTTC.

The genes are TRBV6-5 and TRBJ1-6, with 7 bases matching TRBD1. Per germline, CDR1 MNHEY and CDR2 SVGAGI. V was pared by 6 bases and J by 7 bases, with 9 bases of the junction left unmatched. This CDR3 is 15 amino acids long. Written as DNA, the CDR3 is TGTGCCAGCAGGGTTGGACAGGCGGGGAATTCACCCCTCCACTTT. Its translation: CASRVGQAGNSPLHF.

The chain employs TRBV28 and TRBJ1-5; D is ambiguous. V lost 3 bases, J lost 0 bases, and 9 bases lay in between. Germline lookup yields CDR1 MDHEN and CDR2 SYDVKM. CDR3 length equals 15 residues. The CDR3 nucleotides are TGTGCCAGCAGTTTCAGGAGGGTTAGCAATCAGCCCCAGCATTTT. Protein: CASSFRRVSNQPQHF. Supplemented by reference TRBV28 and TRBJ1-5, the full variable domain reads DVKVTQSSRYLVKRTGEKVFLECVQDMDHENMFWYRQDPGLGLRLIYFSYDVKMKEKGDIPEGYSVSREKKERFSLILESASTNQTSMYLCASSFRRVSNQPQHFGDGTRLSIL.

This chain links TRBV29-1 with TRBJ1-1; D is ambiguous. CDR3 length: 12 amino acids. Germline CDR1 and CDR2: SQVTM and ANQGSEA. V was trimmed by 3 bases and J by 1 base, leaving 6 bases between them. CDR3 DNA: TGCAGCGTTGAGGGCAGGAACACTGAAGCTTTCTTT. It translates to CSVEGRNTEAFF.